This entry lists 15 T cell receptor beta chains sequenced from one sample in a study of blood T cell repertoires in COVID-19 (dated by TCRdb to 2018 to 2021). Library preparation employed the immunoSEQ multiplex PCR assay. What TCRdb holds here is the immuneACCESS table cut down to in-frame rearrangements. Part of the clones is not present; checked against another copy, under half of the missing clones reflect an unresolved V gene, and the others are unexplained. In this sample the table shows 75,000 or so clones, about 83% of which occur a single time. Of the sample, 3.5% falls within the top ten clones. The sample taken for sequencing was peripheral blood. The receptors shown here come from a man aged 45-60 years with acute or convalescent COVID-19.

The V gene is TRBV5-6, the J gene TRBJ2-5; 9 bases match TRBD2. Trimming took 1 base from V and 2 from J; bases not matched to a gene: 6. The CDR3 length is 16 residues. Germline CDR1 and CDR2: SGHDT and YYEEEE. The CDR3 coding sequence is TGTGCCAGCAGCTTGTGGCCAGCGGGAGGACAAGAGACCCAGTACTTC. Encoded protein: CASSLWPAGGQETQYF.

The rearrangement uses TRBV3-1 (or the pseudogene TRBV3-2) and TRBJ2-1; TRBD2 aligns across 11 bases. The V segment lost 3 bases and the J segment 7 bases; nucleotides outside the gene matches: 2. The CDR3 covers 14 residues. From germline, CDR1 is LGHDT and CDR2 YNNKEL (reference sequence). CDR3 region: CASSHTSGGNEQFF. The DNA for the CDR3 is TGTGCCAGCAGCCATACTAGCGGGGGTAATGAGCAGTTCTTC.

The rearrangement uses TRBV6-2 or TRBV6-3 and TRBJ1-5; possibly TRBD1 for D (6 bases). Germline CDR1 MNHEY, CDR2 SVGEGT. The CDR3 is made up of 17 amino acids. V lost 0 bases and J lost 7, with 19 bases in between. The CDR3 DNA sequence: TGTGCCAGCAGTTACTCGTCTACCAGGGGTAGAGGACAGCCCCAGCATTTT. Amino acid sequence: CASSYSSTRGRGQPQHF.

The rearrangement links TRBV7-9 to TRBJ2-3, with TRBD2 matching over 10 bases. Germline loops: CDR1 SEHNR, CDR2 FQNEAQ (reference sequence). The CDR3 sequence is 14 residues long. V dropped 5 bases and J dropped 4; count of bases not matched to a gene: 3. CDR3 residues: CASSETSGADTQYF. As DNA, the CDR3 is TGTGCCAGCAGCGAAACTAGCGGGGCAGATACGCAGTATTTT. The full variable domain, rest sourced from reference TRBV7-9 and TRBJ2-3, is DTGVSQNPRHKITKRGQNVTFRCDPISEHNRLYWYRQTLGQGPEFLTYFQNEAQLEKSRLLSDRFSAERPKGSFSTLEIQRTEQGDSAMYLCASSETSGADTQYFGPGTRLTVL.

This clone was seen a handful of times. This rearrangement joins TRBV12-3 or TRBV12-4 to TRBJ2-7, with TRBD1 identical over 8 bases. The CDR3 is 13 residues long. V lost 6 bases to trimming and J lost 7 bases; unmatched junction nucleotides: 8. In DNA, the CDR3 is TGTGCCAGCAGGCGGACAGGGACGGGGGAGCAGTACTTC. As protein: CASRRTGTGEQYF.

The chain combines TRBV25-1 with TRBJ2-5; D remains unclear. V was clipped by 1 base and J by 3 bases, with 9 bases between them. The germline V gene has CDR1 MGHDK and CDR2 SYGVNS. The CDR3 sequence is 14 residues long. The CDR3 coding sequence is TGTGCCAGCAGTGAATTAGAACAGAAAGAGACCCAGTACTTC. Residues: CASSELEQKETQYF.

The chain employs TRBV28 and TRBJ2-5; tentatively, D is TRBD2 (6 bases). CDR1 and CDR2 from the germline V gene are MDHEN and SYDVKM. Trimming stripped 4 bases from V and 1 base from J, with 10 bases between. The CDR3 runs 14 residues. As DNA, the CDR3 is TGTGCCAGCAGTTGGTGGGGGGTCCAAGAGACCCAGTACTTC. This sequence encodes CASSWWGVQETQYF.

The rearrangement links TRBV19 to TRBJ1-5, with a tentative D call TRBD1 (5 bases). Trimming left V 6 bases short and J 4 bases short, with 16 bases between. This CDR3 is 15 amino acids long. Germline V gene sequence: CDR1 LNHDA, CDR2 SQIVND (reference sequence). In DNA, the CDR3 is TGTGCCAGTAGCCATGGCGGGGCCGCAAATCAGCCCCAGCATTTT. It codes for CASSHGGAANQPQHF.

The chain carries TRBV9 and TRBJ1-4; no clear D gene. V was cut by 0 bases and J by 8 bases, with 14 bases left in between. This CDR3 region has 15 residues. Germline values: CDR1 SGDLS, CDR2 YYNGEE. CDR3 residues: CASSVGGRAVEKLFF. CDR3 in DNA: TGTGCCAGCAGCGTAGGAGGGAGGGCGGTGGAAAAACTGTTTTTT. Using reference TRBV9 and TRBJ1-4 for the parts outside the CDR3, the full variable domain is DSGVTQTPKHLITATGQRVTLRCSPRSGDLSVYWYQQSLDQGLQFLIQYYNGEERAKGNILERFSAQQFPDLHSELNLSSLELGDSALYFCASSVGGRAVEKLFFGSGTQLSVL.

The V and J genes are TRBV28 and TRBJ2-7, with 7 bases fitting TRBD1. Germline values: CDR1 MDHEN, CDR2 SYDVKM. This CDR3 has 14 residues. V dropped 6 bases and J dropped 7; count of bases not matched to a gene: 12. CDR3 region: CASSRRGRRFEQYF. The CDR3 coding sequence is TGTGCCAGCAGCCGTAGGGGGCGCAGGTTTGAGCAGTACTTC.

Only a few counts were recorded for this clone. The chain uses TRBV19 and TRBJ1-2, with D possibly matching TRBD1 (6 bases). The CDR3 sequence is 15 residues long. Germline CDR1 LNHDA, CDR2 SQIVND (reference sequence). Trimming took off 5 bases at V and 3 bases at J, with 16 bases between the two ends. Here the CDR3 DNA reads TGTGCCAGTAGTTACCGACAGGTTGAGGACTATGGCTACACCTTC. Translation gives CASSYRQVEDYGYTF.

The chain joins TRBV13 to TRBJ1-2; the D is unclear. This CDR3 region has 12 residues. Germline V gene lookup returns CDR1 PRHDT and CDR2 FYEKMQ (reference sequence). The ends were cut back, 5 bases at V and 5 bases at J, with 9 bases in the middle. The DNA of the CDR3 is TGTGCCAGCAGCCAGGATGGTTATGGCTACACCTTC. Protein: CASSQDGYGYTF. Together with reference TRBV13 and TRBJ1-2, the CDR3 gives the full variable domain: AAGVIQSPRHLIKEKRETATLKCYPIPRHDTVYWYQQGPGQDPQFLISFYEKMQSDKGSIPDRFSAQQFSDYHSELNMSSLELGDSALYFCASSQDGYGYTFGSGTRLTVV.

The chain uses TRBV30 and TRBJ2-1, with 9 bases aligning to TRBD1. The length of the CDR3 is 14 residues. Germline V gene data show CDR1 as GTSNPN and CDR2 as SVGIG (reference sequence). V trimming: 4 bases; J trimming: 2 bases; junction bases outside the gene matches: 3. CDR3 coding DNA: TGTGCCTGGAAGGGACAGGGCCCCTACAATGAGCAGTTCTTC. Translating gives CAWKGQGPYNEQFF.

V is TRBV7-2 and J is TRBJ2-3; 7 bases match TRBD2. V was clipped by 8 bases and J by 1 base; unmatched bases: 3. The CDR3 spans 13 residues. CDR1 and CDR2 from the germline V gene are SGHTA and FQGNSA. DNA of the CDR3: TGTGCCAGCGGTACTAGCGGCACAGATACGCAGTATTTT. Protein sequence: CASGTSGTDTQYF. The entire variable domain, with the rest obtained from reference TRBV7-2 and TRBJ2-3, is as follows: GAGVSQSPSNKVTEKGKDVELRCDPISGHTALYWYRQSLGQGLEFLIYFQGNSAPDKSGLPSDRFSAERTGGSVSTLTIQRTQQEDSAVYLCASGTSGTDTQYFGPGTRLTVL.

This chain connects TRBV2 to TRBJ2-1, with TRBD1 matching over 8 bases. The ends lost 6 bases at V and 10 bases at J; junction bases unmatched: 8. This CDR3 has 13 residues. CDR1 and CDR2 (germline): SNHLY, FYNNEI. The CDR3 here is CASSSRGQGEQFF. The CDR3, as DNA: TGTGCCAGCAGCTCCAGGGGGCAAGGGGAGCAGTTCTTC.